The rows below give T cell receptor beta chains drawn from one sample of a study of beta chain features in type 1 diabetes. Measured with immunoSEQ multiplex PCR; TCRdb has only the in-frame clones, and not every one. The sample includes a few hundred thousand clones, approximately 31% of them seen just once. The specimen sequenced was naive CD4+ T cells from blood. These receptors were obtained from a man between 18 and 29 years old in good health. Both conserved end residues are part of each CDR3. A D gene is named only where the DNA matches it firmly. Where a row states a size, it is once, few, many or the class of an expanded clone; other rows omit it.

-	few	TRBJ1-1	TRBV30	CAWMERRAAEAFF	TGTGCCTGGATGGAAAGGAGGGCCGCTGAAGCTTTCTTT
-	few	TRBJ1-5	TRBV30	CAWSVEGNQPQHF	TGTGCCTGGAGTGTAGAGGGCAATCAGCCCCAGCATTTT
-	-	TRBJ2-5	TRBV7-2	CASSLAGGGETQYF	TGTGCCAGCAGCTTAGCGGGAGGGGGAGAGACCCAGTACTTC
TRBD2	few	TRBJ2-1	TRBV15	CATSRGGTTDYNEQFF	TGTGCCACCAGCAGAGGGGGGACTACCGACTACAATGAGCAGTTCTTC
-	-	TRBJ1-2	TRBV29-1	CSVGSPGRTLYGYTF	TGCAGCGTGGGGTCCCCAGGGCGCACCCTCTATGGCTACACCTTC
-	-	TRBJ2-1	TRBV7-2	CASSLARAAYEQFF	TGTGCCAGCAGCTTAGCTAGAGCGGCGTATGAGCAGTTCTTC
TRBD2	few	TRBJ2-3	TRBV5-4	CASSLWVRAGGDTQYF	TGTGCCAGCAGCTTGTGGGTCAGAGCGGGAGGGGATACGCAGTATTTT
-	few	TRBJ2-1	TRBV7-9	CAPGPEQFF	TGTGCCCCCGGACCTGAGCAGTTCTTC
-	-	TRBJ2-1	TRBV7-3	CASRPSGGVSYNEQFF	TGTGCCAGCAGGCCCTCCGGCGGGGTCTCCTACAATGAGCAGTTCTTC
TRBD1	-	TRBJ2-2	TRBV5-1	CASSATGANTGELFF	TGCGCCAGCAGCGCGACAGGGGCAAACACCGGGGAGCTGTTTTTT
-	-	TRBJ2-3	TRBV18	CASSPWQSTDTQYF	TGTGCCAGCTCACCGTGGCAGAGCACAGATACGCAGTATTTT